This T cell receptor (beta chain) was sequenced for a study of vaccination and CD4 T cells after COVID-19. CD4+ T cells that had been cultured provided DNA sequenced with the Oncomine TCR Beta short-read assay. After culture, CD4+ T cells served as the source for genomic DNA extraction. TCRdb reanalysed the PCR reads using MiXCR and keeps one entry per CDR3 protein. The repertoire consists of roughly 7,500 distinct CDR3 sequences, with approximately 46% occurring once and the leading ten covering more than 15%. V was pared by 4 bases and J by 1 base, with 8 bases between. The CDR3 runs 13 residues. In germline, CDR1 is SGHDT, CDR2 YYEEEE. A note on this clonotype: Its matching antigen is unknown.

The treatment denotes: approximately nine-day PBMC culture with coronavirus spike peptide pools or control peptides (ViraFEST assay). V is TRBV5-6 and J is TRBJ1-1, with D unresolved. Sequenced material: CD4+ T cells from blood, cultured in vitro. This clonotype was obtained from a human donor who had recovered from COVID-19. CDR3 bases: TGTGCCAGCAGCGGGTTGAGGAACACTGAAGCTTTCTTT. This translates into CASSGLRNTEAFF.